The TCR beta chain described here comes from a study of T cell responses to AZD1222 COVID-19 vaccine. Libraries were prepared by immunoSEQ multiplex PCR; TCRdb keeps only in-frame clonotypes and omits some of them. The sample carries roughly 100,000 clones, 80% to 90% recorded once. The germline V and J ends were trimmed by 3 bases and 0 bases, with 21 bases remaining between them. Germline CDR1 and CDR2: MNHEY and SMNVEV (reference sequence). The CDR3 is 20 residues long. The TCR comes from an adult who received the AZD1222 COVID-19 vaccine. The sample consisted of peripheral blood, taken 28 days after the second AZD1222 dose. The V call is TRBV27, the J call TRBJ2-6, with a tentative D call TRBD1 (7 bases). CDR3 residues: CASSFTQGGLDYSGANVLTF. The CDR3 nucleotides are TGTGCCAGCAGTTTCACCCAGGGGGGTCTGGACTACTCTGGGGCCAACGTCCTGACTTTC.